The present T cell receptor (beta chain) was sequenced within a study of T cell changes during pregnancy in multiple sclerosis. Sequencing used immunoSEQ multiplex PCR; TCRdb keeps in-frame clones, though not all of them. The sample yields 40,000 to 45,000 clones, over 80% seen once. The CDR3 consists of 11 residues. Germline V gene lookup returns CDR1 SQVTM and CDR2 ANQGSEA. V lost 0 bases and J 12 bases, leaving 11 bases between the germline ends. The material sequenced was peripheral blood. The origin of this receptor is a female donor with multiple sclerosis, enrolled in a pregnancy study. The rearrangement uses TRBV29-1 and TRBJ1-1; possible D gene TRBD1, 6 bases. The CDR3 DNA is TGCAGCGTTGAAGATGGGGGCGGGTCTTTCTTT. It yields the protein CSVEDGGGSFF.